Below are 25 T cell receptor beta chains sequenced from a single sample in a study of cytomegalovirus exposure and HLA in healthy donors. Both 60 Vbeta primers and 13 Jbeta primers went into the PCR. Clones were read by immunoSEQ multiplex PCR, and TCRdb kept only the in-frame ones, dropping some. Here the sample spans some 120,000 clones, 81% being singletons. The sample taken for sequencing was PBMCs. Receptor source: a woman aged 40 to 50 in good health and CMV-seronegative.

This chain connects TRBV2 to TRBJ1-4; TRBD1 agrees at 10 bases. The V segment lost 4 bases and the J segment 5 bases; nucleotides outside the gene matches: 7. Germline loops: CDR1 SNHLY, CDR2 FYNNEI. CDR3 length: 16 amino acids. CDR3 in amino acids: CASSVFRGQGNEKLFF. The CDR3 nucleotides are TGTGCCAGCAGTGTATTTCGGGGACAGGGGAATGAAAAACTGTTTTTT. Supplemented by reference TRBV2 and TRBJ1-4, the full variable domain reads EPEVTQTPSHQVTQMGQEVILRCVPISNHLYFYWYRQILGQKVEFLVSFYNNEISEKSEIFDDQFSVERPDGSNFTLKIRSTKLEDSAMYFCASSVFRGQGNEKLFFGSGTQLSVL.

This clone appeared a few times. The chain uses TRBV9 and TRBJ2-3, with D maybe TRBD1 (5 bases). The length of the CDR3 is 17 residues. Between the trimmed V and J ends, which lost 4 bases and 1 base, there was a span of 19 bases. CDR1 and CDR2 (germline): SGDLS, YYNGEE. The CDR3 nucleotides are TGTGCCAGCAGCCGACCTATAGCCGAAGGGGGCACAGATACGCAGTATTTT. Protein product: CASSRPIAEGGTDTQYF.

The chain joins TRBV4-3 to TRBJ2-4, with TRBD2 matching 9 bases. Germline CDR1 reads LGHNA; CDR2 reads YSLEER. With 2 bases clipped from V and 8 bases from J, the junction kept 16 bases outside the gene matches. The CDR3 runs 18 residues. The CDR3 here is CASSQSPWLSSGTHIQYF. CDR3 bases: TGCGCCAGCAGCCAATCCCCCTGGTTATCTAGCGGGACCCACATTCAGTACTTC.

This clone was detected only once. The CDR3 DNA reads TGTGCCAGCAGCCTAAAAGGGGGGGGAGCATCCTACGAGCAGTACTTC. Translated: CASSLKGGGASYEQYF. The chain carries TRBV5-6 and TRBJ2-7; D perhaps matches TRBD2 (7 bases). The germline V and J ends were trimmed by 4 bases and 1 base, with 18 bases remaining between them. The CDR3 length is 16 residues. CDR1 is SGHDT and CDR2 is YYEEEE in the germline V gene.

The rearrangement uses TRBV4-1 and TRBJ2-5, with a weak D call TRBD2 (5 bases). Germline-derived CDR1 and CDR2 are MGHRA and YSYEKL. V lost 0 bases to trimming and J lost 5 bases, with 16 bases between them. This CDR3 is built from 16 residues. Here the CDR3 reads CASSQEGMGRRETQYF. DNA of the CDR3: TGCGCCAGCAGCCAAGAAGGAATGGGGAGAAGGGAGACCCAGTACTTC.

The V call is TRBV7-2, the J call TRBJ1-5; perhaps TRBD1 as D (5 bases). The germline V and J ends were trimmed by 1 base and 4 bases, with 11 bases remaining between them. Germline lookup yields CDR1 SGHTA and CDR2 FQGNSA. There are 15 residues in the CDR3. This chain's CDR3 is CASSLEGSGNQPQHF. Written as DNA, the CDR3 is TGTGCCAGCAGCTTAGAGGGGTCAGGGAATCAGCCCCAGCATTTT.

This clone has a single count. The rearrangement uses TRBV29-1 and TRBJ2-1, with 11 bases aligning to TRBD2. The ends lost 7 bases at V and 4 bases at J; junction bases unmatched: 9. CDR1 is SQVTM and CDR2 is ANQGSEA in the germline V gene. This CDR3 is 15 amino acids long. Here the CDR3 reads CSASLASGGYNEQFF. The CDR3 region has the DNA TGCAGCGCCTCCCTGGCTAGCGGGGGGTACAATGAGCAGTTCTTC.

V and J are TRBV10-3 and TRBJ1-4; D gene ambiguous. The V end was cut by 3 bases, the J end by 5 bases, with 7 bases between. CDR1 and CDR2 from the germline V gene are ENHRY and SYGVKD. The CDR3 contains 13 residues. The CDR3 region has the DNA TGTGCCATCAGTGACAGGCAAAATGAAAAACTGTTTTTT. As protein: CAISDRQNEKLFF.

This chain connects TRBV15 to TRBJ2-5, with a weak D call TRBD1 (6 bases). The DNA end favors TRBJ2-7, so the J call may be wrong. Germline CDR1 is LNHNV and CDR2 is YYDKDF (reference sequence). This CDR3 contains 14 residues. The CDR3 protein is CATSPWTEVYEQYF. The CDR3 DNA follows: TGTGCCACCAGCCCTTGGACAGAAGTCTACGAGCAGTACTTC.

The chain joins TRBV5-1 to TRBJ1-6; unclear D gene. The CDR3 has 16 amino acids. The V end lost 2 bases, the J end lost 7 bases, and 16 bases lay between the germline ends. In germline, CDR1 is SGHRS, CDR2 YFSETQ. CDR3 sequence reads: CASSLYASGMNSPLHF. In nucleotides, the CDR3 is TGCGCCAGCAGCTTATACGCTTCGGGGATGAATTCACCCCTCCACTTT.

This sequence joins TRBV30 and TRBJ1-1; D call uncertain. The germline V and J ends were trimmed by 3 bases and 5 bases, with 19 bases remaining between them. The CDR3 consists of 15 residues. Germline CDR1 reads GTSNPN; CDR2 reads SVGIG (reference sequence). CDR3 in DNA: TGTGCCTGGAGCCCCTCGATGGTGGCGAGGACTGAAGCTTTCTTT. Protein product: CAWSPSMVARTEAFF.

The chain links TRBV28 to TRBJ1-4; 7 bases are shared with TRBD1. Germline-derived CDR1 and CDR2 are MDHEN and SYDVKM. This CDR3 comprises 17 residues. V dropped 2 bases and J dropped 1; count of bases not matched to a gene: 7. Here the CDR3 reads CASSLRQGRGTNEKLFF. The CDR3 DNA is TGTGCCAGCAGTTTACGACAGGGTAGAGGAACTAATGAAAAACTGTTTTTT.

This clone occurred a few times. The genes are TRBV6-6 and TRBJ1-1; tentatively, D is TRBD1 (5 bases). Germline V lookup: CDR1 MNHNY, CDR2 SVGAGI (reference sequence). Trimming shortened V by 7 bases and J by 0 bases, and 12 bases separated the two germline ends. This CDR3 has 14 amino acids. The CDR3 DNA sequence: TGTGCCAGCACCCACGGGGGATTGAACACTGAAGCTTTCTTT. Encoded protein: CASTHGGLNTEAFF.

This clone was observed a handful of times. This sequence joins TRBV27 and TRBJ1-1; the match to TRBD1 covers 8 bases. With V trimmed by 5 bases and J by 1 base, 3 bases remained unmatched. The germline gives CDR1 MNHEY, CDR2 SMNVEV (reference sequence). CDR3 length equals 14 residues. The CDR3 spells CASSPGTGNTEAFF. The CDR3, as DNA: TGTGCCAGCAGTCCGGGGACAGGGAACACTGAAGCTTTCTTT.

This chain joins TRBV9 and TRBJ1-1; a weak D match, TRBD1 (5 bases). Trimming took 0 bases from V and 0 from J, leaving 6 bases between them. Germline V gives CDR1 SGDLS, CDR2 YYNGEE. The CDR3 runs to 14 residues. In DNA, the CDR3 is TGTGCCAGCAGCGTAGAAGGGGTGAACACTGAAGCTTTCTTT. It encodes CASSVEGVNTEAFF.

The V and J genes are TRBV5-1 and TRBJ2-2; 11 bases fit TRBD2. The junction had 5 bases not matched to a gene; V was cut back by 6 bases and J by 4 bases. CDR3 length: 15 residues. The germline gives CDR1 SGHRS, CDR2 YFSETQ. The CDR3 reads CASNLAGGLTGELFF. CDR3 in DNA: TGCGCCAGCAACCTAGCGGGGGGCCTCACCGGGGAGCTGTTTTTT.

The gene calls are TRBV11-1 and TRBJ1-1; TRBD1 is a possible D gene (5 bases). The V end was cut by 5 bases, the J end by 1 base, with 8 bases between. The CDR3 is 13 amino acids. Germline values: CDR1 SGHAT, CDR2 FQDESV (reference sequence). CDR3 nucleotide sequence: TGTGCCAGCAGCCCAAGGGGGAACACTGAAGCTTTCTTT. It is translated as CASSPRGNTEAFF.

A remark on this clone: Other nucleotide sequences in the sample specify the same CDR3. This chain connects TRBV5-1 to TRBJ2-3, with 11 bases aligning to TRBD2. Per the germline V gene, CDR1 is SGHRS and CDR2 is YFSETQ. CDR3 length: 17 residues. The V and J ends lost 0 bases and 0 bases, in that order; junction bases with no gene match: 3. CDR3 in DNA: TGCGCCAGCAGCTTGGGGCTAGCGGGAGGAAGCACAGATACGCAGTATTTT. Translation: CASSLGLAGGSTDTQYF.

The chain has TRBV7-8 and TRBJ2-7; TRBD1 agrees at 8 bases. CDR1 is SGHVS, CDR2 FQNEAQ, per germline. The length of the CDR3 is 13 residues. Losses at the gene ends were 3 bases for V and 4 bases for J; bases not matched to a gene: 2. CDR3: CASSLGQVYEQYF. The CDR3 nucleotides read TGTGCCAGCAGCTTGGGACAGGTGTACGAGCAGTACTTC.

The genes are TRBV2 and TRBJ1-6, with 7 bases fitting TRBD1. Germline values: CDR1 SNHLY, CDR2 FYNNEI. V lost 7 bases to trimming and J lost 7 bases; unmatched junction nucleotides: 4. The CDR3 extends over 13 amino acids. In DNA, the CDR3 is TGTGCCAGCAAACAGGGGTACAATTCACCCCTCCACTTT. As protein: CASKQGYNSPLHF.

This clone was seen once. The chain links TRBV7-3 to TRBJ2-5, with D uncertain. CDR3 length equals 13 residues. Trimming stripped 6 bases from V and 3 bases from J, with 11 bases between. CDR1 is SGHTA, CDR2 FQGTGA, per germline. CDR3 sequence (DNA): TGTGCCAGCAGTCGCTCGCAGGAAGAGACCCAGTACTTC. Translation: CASSRSQEETQYF. Together with reference TRBV7-3 and TRBJ2-5, the CDR3 gives the full variable domain: GAGVSQTPSNKVTEKGKYVELRCDPISGHTALYWYRQSLGQGPEFLIYFQGTGAADDSGLPNDRFFAVRPEGSVSTLKIQRTERGDSAVYLCASSRSQEETQYFGPGTRLLVL.

The chain uses TRBV19 and TRBJ2-3; TRBD1 matches 7 bases. With 4 bases clipped from V and 4 bases from J, the junction kept 8 bases outside the gene matches. Germline values: CDR1 LNHDA, CDR2 SQIVND (reference sequence). The CDR3 extends over 15 amino acids. CDR3 loop: CASSTRQGRPDTQYF. CDR3 bases: TGTGCCAGTAGTACTCGACAGGGAAGGCCAGATACGCAGTATTTT.

This sequence joins TRBV7-9 and TRBJ2-1; 8 bases match TRBD2. The germline CDR1 and CDR2 sequences are SEHNR and FQNEAQ (reference sequence). The CDR3 sequence is 14 residues long. Trimming cost V 7 bases and J 4 bases; bases outside gene matches: 6. The CDR3 nucleotides are TGTGCCAGCATCAATAGCGGGACTTACAATGAGCAGTTCTTC. Encoded protein: CASINSGTYNEQFF.

This sequence joins TRBV10-2 and TRBJ2-1; 7 bases are a match to TRBD2. The junction had 12 bases not matched to a gene; V was cut back by 8 bases and J by 5 bases. There are 15 residues in the CDR3. Germline CDR1 is WSHSY and CDR2 is SAAADI. The CDR3 protein is CASGSAGVVNNEQFF. The CDR3 DNA reads TGCGCCAGCGGAAGCGCGGGGGTGGTCAACAATGAGCAGTTCTTC.

This clone was observed once. This rearrangement joins TRBV6-5 to TRBJ1-2, with TRBD1 matching over 7 bases. After removal of 7 bases from V and 0 bases from J, the junction contained 8 bases not matched to a gene. Germline V gene lookup returns CDR1 MNHEY and CDR2 SVGAGI. This CDR3 region has 15 residues. CDR3 nucleotides: TGTGCCAGCACAAAAGGGACAGCTGCTAACTATGGCTACACCTTC. Residues: CASTKGTAANYGYTF.